The subject of this entry is one TCR beta chain. This entry is derived from a study of blood T cell repertoires in COVID-19. Study overall: The United States, Italy and Spain provided the acute and convalescent COVID-19 samples. PBMCs, B-cell-depleted T cells, or T cells provided the cDNA or gDNA that made up the material.

Authors' methods: The assay estimated nucleated cells by amplifying reference gene primers. Data came from immunoSEQ multiplex PCR; TCRdb stores just in-frame clones and leaves some out. V and J calls plus clone size are reproduced from that table; the DNA served to infer D and trimming. The table records about 79,000 clones, 85% to 90% of them present only once. The V gene's germline CDR1 is MDHEN and CDR2 SYDVKM. V was clipped by 2 bases and J by 0 bases, with 8 bases between them. The CDR3 covers 15 residues. The source is a man in his 70s with active or convalescent COVID-19. The chain couples TRBV28 to TRBJ2-1; D ambiguous. The material sequenced was peripheral blood. Here the CDR3 reads CASSLETSSYNEQFF. In nucleotides, the CDR3 is TGTGCCAGCAGTTTAGAAACCAGCTCCTACAATGAGCAGTTCTTC.